Listed below are T cell receptor beta chains from one sample, sequenced in a study of response to subunit inactivated influenza vaccine. MiXCR was run by TCRdb on the RT-PCR reads, yielding one entry per CDR3 protein. In the table there are around 490,000 distinct CDR3 sequences, roughly 8.2% of which are singletons. The specimen comprised PBMCs from blood, sampled around 25 months after vaccination. The receptors shown here come from a man aged 45 to 75 who received an inactivated influenza vaccine. The CDR3 runs from the conserved cysteine through the conserved F or W. The D gene is left open where the match is weak. A row's size may be missing; if present it is once, few, many or a size class.

v_gene: TRBV6-2/TRBV6-3
abundance: -
len: 14
d_gene: -
j_gene: TRBJ2-2
CDR3aa: CASSQGYETGELFF
CDR3nt: TGTGCCAGCAGCCAGGGATACGAAACCGGGGAGCTGTTTTTT

v_gene: TRBV20-1
abundance: few
len: 16
d_gene: TRBD2
j_gene: TRBJ2-1
CDR3aa: CSAHTIAGSPYNEQFF
CDR3nt: TGCAGTGCTCATACGATAGCGGGATCACCTTACAATGAGCAGTTCTTC

v_gene: TRBV5-4
abundance: few
len: 14
d_gene: TRBD1
j_gene: TRBJ2-7
CDR3aa: CASSSGTGYREQYF
CDR3nt: TGTGCCAGCAGCTCCGGGACAGGGTATAGAGAGCAGTACTTC

v_gene: TRBV6-2/TRBV6-3
abundance: few
len: 14
d_gene: -
j_gene: TRBJ1-1
CDR3aa: CASSYELANTEAFF
CDR3nt: TGTGCCAGCAGTTACGAGCTAGCGAACACTGAAGCTTTCTTT

v_gene: TRBV7-2
abundance: -
len: 15
d_gene: -
j_gene: TRBJ1-6
CDR3aa: CASSLVGQGMAPLHF
CDR3nt: TGTGCCAGCAGCTTAGTTGGGCAGGGGATGGCACCCCTCCACTTT

v_gene: TRBV6-5
abundance: -
len: 17
d_gene: -
j_gene: TRBJ2-1
CDR3aa: CASSYSGSDFSYNEQFF
CDR3nt: TGTGCCAGCAGTTACTCGGGAAGCGACTTCTCCTACAATGAGCAGTTCTTC

v_gene: TRBV19
abundance: many
len: 15
d_gene: -
j_gene: TRBJ1-1
CDR3aa: CASRKGGPMNTEAFF
CDR3nt: TGTGCCAGTAGAAAAGGGGGGCCCATGAACACTGAAGCTTTCTTT

v_gene: TRBV5-6
abundance: -
len: 15
d_gene: TRBD2
j_gene: TRBJ2-1
CDR3aa: CASSLYSGGVNEQFF
CDR3nt: TGTGCCAGCAGCTTGTACAGCGGGGGGGTCAATGAGCAGTTCTTC

v_gene: TRBV18
abundance: -
len: 14
d_gene: TRBD2
j_gene: TRBJ2-5
CDR3aa: CASSLTSGSETQYF
CDR3nt: TGTGCCAGCTCATTGACTAGCGGGAGCGAGACCCAGTACTTC

v_gene: TRBV19
abundance: -
len: 13
d_gene: -
j_gene: TRBJ2-7
CDR3aa: CASSTRVDYEQYF
CDR3nt: TGTGCCAGTAGTACCAGGGTAGACTACGAGCAGTACTTC

v_gene: TRBV14
abundance: many
len: 14
d_gene: TRBD1
j_gene: TRBJ2-5
CDR3aa: CASSRDRGQETQYF
CDR3nt: TGTGCCAGCAGCCGGGACAGGGGGCAAGAGACCCAGTACTTC

v_gene: TRBV20-1
abundance: many
len: 15
d_gene: TRBD1
j_gene: TRBJ1-5
CDR3aa: CSARVSTGYDQPQHF
CDR3nt: TGCAGTGCTAGAGTCTCGACAGGGTATGATCAGCCCCAGCATTTT

v_gene: TRBV7-2
abundance: many
len: 15
d_gene: -
j_gene: TRBJ1-6
CDR3aa: CASSFGHVTNSPLHF
CDR3nt: TGTGCCAGCAGCTTTGGGCACGTAACTAATTCACCCCTCCACTTT

v_gene: TRBV25-1
abundance: -
len: 13
d_gene: -
j_gene: TRBJ1-5
CDR3aa: CASSGAGGQPQHF
CDR3nt: TGTGCCAGCAGTGGGGCTGGGGGGCAGCCCCAGCATTTT

v_gene: TRBV29-1
abundance: -
len: 15
d_gene: TRBD2
j_gene: TRBJ2-7
CDR3aa: CSVLGTSGRSREQYF
CDR3nt: TGCAGCGTCCTCGGGACTAGCGGGAGATCACGCGAGCAGTACTTC

v_gene: TRBV29-1
abundance: -
len: 15
d_gene: TRBD2
j_gene: TRBJ2-1
CDR3aa: CSARPLAEPYNEQFF
CDR3nt: TGCAGCGCCCGACCTCTAGCGGAGCCCTACAATGAGCAGTTCTTC

v_gene: TRBV30
abundance: -
len: 14
d_gene: -
j_gene: TRBJ1-3
CDR3aa: CAWNGGAAGNTIYF
CDR3nt: TGTGCCTGGAATGGAGGGGCCGCCGGAAACACCATATATTTT

v_gene: TRBV27
abundance: -
len: 13
d_gene: -
j_gene: TRBJ1-5
CDR3aa: CASSQTVGQPQHF
CDR3nt: TGTGCCAGCAGTCAGACGGTCGGCCAGCCCCAGCATTTT

v_gene: TRBV20-1
abundance: many
len: 14
d_gene: -
j_gene: TRBJ1-4
CDR3aa: CSARDRGFGEKLFF
CDR3nt: TGCAGTGCTAGAGATCGGGGGTTCGGTGAAAAACTGTTTTTT

v_gene: TRBV20-1
abundance: -
len: 12
d_gene: -
j_gene: TRBJ1-2
CDR3aa: CSAGEVNYGYTF
CDR3nt: TGCAGTGCCGGCGAAGTGAACTATGGCTACACCTTC

v_gene: TRBV24-1
abundance: few
len: 14
d_gene: -
j_gene: TRBJ1-5
CDR3aa: CATSAGSSNQPQHF
CDR3nt: TGTGCCACCAGTGCAGGGTCGAGCAATCAGCCCCAGCATTTT

v_gene: TRBV2
abundance: few
len: 15
d_gene: -
j_gene: TRBJ1-2
CDR3aa: CASTFRQRTNYGYTF
CDR3nt: TGTGCCAGCACCTTTAGACAGCGTACTAACTATGGCTACACCTTC

v_gene: TRBV12-3/TRBV12-4
abundance: few
len: 17
d_gene: -
j_gene: TRBJ1-5
CDR3aa: CASSLSSGPFESEPQHF
CDR3nt: TGTGCCAGCAGTTTATCTTCCGGGCCCTTCGAATCAGAGCCCCAGCATTTT

v_gene: TRBV12-3/TRBV12-4
abundance: few
len: 17
d_gene: TRBD2
j_gene: TRBJ2-1
CDR3aa: CASSLTPGLLSDNEQFF
CDR3nt: TGTGCCAGCAGTTTAACTCCGGGACTACTCTCGGACAATGAGCAGTTCTTC

v_gene: TRBV4-3
abundance: few
len: 13
d_gene: -
j_gene: TRBJ2-7
CDR3aa: CASSQVLGYEQYF
CDR3nt: TGCGCCAGCAGCCAAGTTCTCGGGTACGAGCAGTACTTC

v_gene: TRBV12-3/TRBV12-4
abundance: few
len: 16
d_gene: -
j_gene: TRBJ2-2
CDR3aa: CASTLPPGHTTGELFF
CDR3nt: TGTGCCAGCACCCTACCCCCGGGACATACGACCGGGGAGCTGTTTTTT

v_gene: TRBV20-1
abundance: few
len: 15
d_gene: -
j_gene: TRBJ2-5
CDR3aa: CSARLQAAYQETQYF
CDR3nt: TGCAGTGCTAGACTTCAGGCCGCGTACCAAGAGACCCAGTACTTC

v_gene: TRBV7-2
abundance: few
len: 15
d_gene: TRBD1
j_gene: TRBJ1-5
CDR3aa: CASSYAQGAEQPQHF
CDR3nt: TGTGCCAGCAGCTACGCTCAGGGGGCTGAACAGCCCCAGCATTTT

v_gene: TRBV6-1
abundance: -
len: 17
d_gene: TRBD2
j_gene: TRBJ2-7
CDR3aa: CASSEVYGTSGVYEQYF
CDR3nt: TGTGCCAGCAGTGAAGTTTATGGGACTAGCGGGGTCTACGAGCAGTACTTC

v_gene: TRBV5-1
abundance: many
len: 16
d_gene: TRBD2
j_gene: TRBJ2-1
CDR3aa: CASSLAGGSSLNEQFF
CDR3nt: TGCGCCAGCAGCTTGGCCGGCGGGAGTTCCCTCAATGAGCAGTTCTTC